A selection of T cell receptor beta chains follows, all from one sample in a study of blood T cell repertoires in COVID-19. Method: immunoSEQ multiplex PCR; TCRdb's copy keeps in-frame clones and lacks some. This table has under 85,000 clones, 89% appearing once. Sequenced input: peripheral blood. All receptors derive from a man in his 70s with active or convalescent COVID-19. Each CDR3 is given with its conserved first and last residue. D genes are given only for firm matches. The size entry is marked missing in some rows and otherwise reads once, few, many or a size class.

CASSESQALLGEQYF,TGTGCCAGCAGTGAATCCCAGGCCCTTCTCGGCGAGCAGTACTTC,.,TRBJ2-7,.,TRBV2
CASSKPQGQGTGNTIYF,TGTGCCAGCAGCAAGCCCCAAGGACAGGGGACTGGAAACACCATATATTTT,.,TRBJ1-3,.,TRBV21-1
CASSPRTSGGNTGELFF,TGTGCCAGCAGCCCTCGGACTAGCGGTGGGAACACCGGGGAGCTGTTTTTT,.,TRBJ2-2,TRBD2,TRBV11-2
CASSTTGQGGGYTF,TGTGCCAGCAGTACGACGGGACAGGGGGGTGGCTACACCTTC,.,TRBJ1-2,TRBD1,TRBV2
CASSLDSMGTGATEAFF,TGTGCCAGCAGTTTAGACTCAATGGGGACAGGGGCCACTGAAGCTTTCTTT,.,TRBJ1-1,TRBD1,TRBV28
CASSLADSTYEQYF,TGTGCCAGCAGCTTAGCCGACAGCACTTACGAGCAGTACTTC,.,TRBJ2-7,.,TRBV11-2
CASSFGSSGTDTQYF,TGCGCCAGCAGCTTCGGCTCCAGCGGGACAGATACGCAGTATTTT,.,TRBJ2-3,.,TRBV5-1
CASSPPPWDTGNGYTF,TGTGCCAGCTCACCACCTCCTTGGGACACAGGAAATGGCTACACCTTC,.,TRBJ1-2,.,TRBV18
CATRREFASYEQYF,TGTGCCACTCGTCGGGAATTCGCTTCCTACGAGCAGTACTTC,.,TRBJ2-7,.,TRBV6-5
CSAGLSDSIYGYTF,TGCAGCGCCGGCTTATCGGACAGCATCTATGGCTACACCTTC,.,TRBJ1-2,.,TRBV29-1
CASSQDRMNTEAFF,TGTGCCAGCAGCCAGGACAGGATGAACACTGAAGCTTTCTTT,once,TRBJ1-1,TRBD1,TRBV9
CASSLSPAGTQYF,TGTGCCAGCAGCTTGTCCCCCGCGGGGACCCAGTACTTC,.,TRBJ2-5,.,TRBV5-4
CASSLNRVPTAYNSPLHF,TGTGCCAGCAGCTTAAATCGGGTGCCGACAGCTTATAATTCACCCCTCCACTTT,once,TRBJ1-6,.,TRBV7-8
CASTVEGIQPQHF,TGTGCCAGTACCGTGGAGGGGATTCAGCCCCAGCATTTT,.,TRBJ1-5,.,TRBV7-9
CASSLVRSQRETQYF,TGTGCCAGCAGCTTGGTGCGGTCCCAGCGGGAGACCCAGTACTTC,.,TRBJ2-5,.,TRBV5-6
CASRVTGAKLFF,TGTGCCAGCAGGGTTACAGGAGCCAAACTGTTTTTT,.,TRBJ1-4,.,TRBV12-3/TRBV12-4
CASSLAFGWQVNTEAFF,TGTGCCAGCAGCTTAGCATTTGGGTGGCAGGTGAACACTGAAGCTTTCTTT,.,TRBJ1-1,.,TRBV7-9
CASRLTGGGFGNQPQHF,TGTGCCAGCAGGCTTACAGGGGGCGGCTTTGGCAATCAGCCCCAGCATTTT,few,TRBJ1-5,TRBD1,TRBV27
CASSFGSGADNEQFF,TGTGCCAGCAGCTTCGGTAGCGGGGCCGACAATGAGCAGTTCTTC,.,TRBJ2-1,TRBD2,TRBV11-3
CASAWDNNSPLHF,TGTGCCAGCGCTTGGGACAATAATTCACCCCTCCACTTT,.,TRBJ1-6,.,TRBV4-2
CASSVQRRDIRANEKLFF,TGTGCCAGCAGCGTTCAACGCCGGGACATCAGAGCTAATGAAAAACTGTTTTTT,.,TRBJ1-4,.,TRBV2
CASSIVSVNYGYTF,TGTGCCAGTAGTATAGTTTCGGTGAACTATGGCTACACCTTC,.,TRBJ1-2,.,TRBV19
CASSPTGLQETQYF,TGTGCCAGCAGCCCGACAGGTCTGCAAGAGACCCAGTACTTC,.,TRBJ2-5,.,TRBV7-3
CASPGGTEAFF,TGTGCCAGCCCAGGGGGCACTGAAGCTTTCTTT,.,TRBJ1-1,TRBD1,TRBV13
CASSLKLAGYNEQFF,TGTGCCAGCAGCTTGAAACTAGCGGGCTACAATGAGCAGTTCTTC,.,TRBJ2-1,TRBD2,TRBV5-8
CASSLGPGTGHQETQYF,TGCGCCAGCAGCTTGGGTCCCGGGACAGGGCACCAAGAGACCCAGTACTTC,once,TRBJ2-5,TRBD1,TRBV5-1
CASSPWVGRFGNTEAFF,TGTGCCAGCAGTCCCTGGGTAGGGAGGTTTGGCAACACTGAAGCTTTCTTT,.,TRBJ1-1,.,TRBV28
CASRRDSSGNTIYF,TGTGCCAGCAGACGGGACAGCTCTGGAAACACCATATATTTT,.,TRBJ1-3,TRBD1,TRBV6-5
CASSPSGLAGNTGELFF,TGTGCCAGCAGCCCCTCGGGTCTAGCGGGGAACACCGGGGAGCTGTTTTTT,.,TRBJ2-2,TRBD2,TRBV9
CASSMGAVKTQYF,TGTGCCAGTAGTATGGGGGCTGTGAAGACCCAGTACTTC,.,TRBJ2-5,.,TRBV19
CATSRSGGGSDTQYF,TGTGCCACCAGCAGGAGCGGGGGGGGTTCAGATACGCAGTATTTT,.,TRBJ2-3,TRBD2,TRBV15
CASSSLGGAYGYTF,TGTGCCAGCAGCTCACTCGGGGGAGCCTATGGCTACACCTTC,.,TRBJ1-2,.,TRBV27
CAISERGQETQYF,TGTGCCATCAGTGAACGGGGACAAGAGACCCAGTACTTC,.,TRBJ2-5,.,TRBV10-3
CASSPRPQGARGGELFF,TGTGCCAGCAGCCCGCGGCCTCAGGGGGCGCGGGGCGGGGAGCTGTTTTTT,.,TRBJ2-2,TRBD1,TRBV7-2
CAWSDQGDAFF,TGTGCCTGGAGCGACCAGGGGGACGCTTTCTTT,.,TRBJ1-1,TRBD1,TRBV30
CAWSGTGNTIYF,TGTGCCTGGAGTGGGACAGGGAACACCATATATTTT,.,TRBJ1-3,TRBD1,TRBV30
CAISEFGDAGVEKLFF,TGTGCCATCAGTGAGTTCGGGGATGCAGGTGTAGAAAAACTGTTTTTT,.,TRBJ1-4,.,TRBV10-3
CASSPSQKRGFLQETQYF,TGCGCCAGCAGCCCGTCCCAAAAACGGGGGTTCCTCCAAGAGACCCAGTACTTC,.,TRBJ2-5,.,TRBV5-1
CASSLTLGTSRYNEQFF,TGTGCCAGCAGCCTGACCCTAGGGACTAGCAGATACAATGAGCAGTTCTTC,.,TRBJ2-1,TRBD2,TRBV11-2
CASGLVLGGGGPDTQYF,TGTGCTAGTGGTTTGGTTCTCGGGGGCGGGGGCCCAGATACGCAGTATTTT,.,TRBJ2-3,.,TRBV12-5
CASSPAGTEAFF,TGTGCCAGCAGTCCGGCGGGGACTGAAGCTTTCTTT,.,TRBJ1-1,.,TRBV27
CASSIAAGKNTEAFF,TGTGCCAGTAGTATCGCGGCAGGGAAGAACACTGAAGCTTTCTTT,once,TRBJ1-1,.,TRBV19
CASSPNNENEQYF,TGCGCCAGCAGCCCCAATAATGAGAACGAGCAGTACTTC,.,TRBJ2-7,.,TRBV5-1
CASRPWTTGELFF,TGTGCCAGCAGGCCGTGGACAACCGGGGAGCTGTTTTTT,.,TRBJ2-2,.,TRBV6-5
CASSPERGPENTIYF,TGTGCCAGCTCACCGGAAAGGGGGCCGGAAAACACCATATATTTT,.,TRBJ1-3,TRBD1,TRBV18
CASSQDHPGQGFLRAFF,TGCGCCAGCAGCCAAGATCACCCGGGACAGGGTTTTCTTCGGGCTTTCTTT,.,TRBJ1-1,TRBD1,TRBV4-3
CASSPSVGAYEQYF,TGTGCCAGCAGCCCCAGCGTTGGGGCTTACGAGCAGTACTTC,once,TRBJ2-7,.,TRBV3-1/TRBV3-2
CAISPRTGVTEAFF,TGTGCCATCAGCCCACGGACAGGGGTAACTGAAGCTTTCTTT,few,TRBJ1-1,TRBD1,TRBV10-3
CASSPLQGGPEAFF,TGTGCCAGCTCACCGTTGCAGGGGGGACCTGAAGCTTTCTTT,.,TRBJ1-1,TRBD1,TRBV18
CASSLAGGHEQFF,TGTGCCAGCAGTTTAGCGGGAGGGCATGAGCAGTTCTTC,.,TRBJ2-1,TRBD2,TRBV12-3/TRBV12-4
CASSLSRAGEQYF,TGTGCCAGCAGCCTCTCGAGGGCAGGTGAGCAGTACTTC,.,TRBJ2-7,.,TRBV7-2
CASTADRGGNQPQHF,TGTGCCAGCACCGCAGACAGGGGAGGCAATCAGCCCCAGCATTTT,.,TRBJ1-5,TRBD1,TRBV6-5
CASSQEGGAAQPQHF,TGCGCCAGCAGCCAAGAGGGAGGGGCGGCTCAGCCCCAGCATTTT,once,TRBJ1-5,.,TRBV4-3
CASSGGTVSSYNSPLHF,TGTGCCAGCAGTGGAGGGACAGTCAGCTCCTATAATTCACCCCTCCACTTT,.,TRBJ1-6,TRBD1,TRBV6-1
CASNSAYEQYF,TGTGCCAGCAACTCCGCCTACGAGCAGTACTTC,.,TRBJ2-7,.,TRBV28
CASSDRSGAFF,TGTGCCAGCAGTGACCGGTCCGGGGCTTTCTTT,.,TRBJ1-1,.,TRBV25-1
CASSRGIGGFPYEQYF,TGCGCCAGCAGCCGGGGTATCGGGGGATTTCCCTACGAGCAGTACTTC,once,TRBJ2-7,.,TRBV5-1